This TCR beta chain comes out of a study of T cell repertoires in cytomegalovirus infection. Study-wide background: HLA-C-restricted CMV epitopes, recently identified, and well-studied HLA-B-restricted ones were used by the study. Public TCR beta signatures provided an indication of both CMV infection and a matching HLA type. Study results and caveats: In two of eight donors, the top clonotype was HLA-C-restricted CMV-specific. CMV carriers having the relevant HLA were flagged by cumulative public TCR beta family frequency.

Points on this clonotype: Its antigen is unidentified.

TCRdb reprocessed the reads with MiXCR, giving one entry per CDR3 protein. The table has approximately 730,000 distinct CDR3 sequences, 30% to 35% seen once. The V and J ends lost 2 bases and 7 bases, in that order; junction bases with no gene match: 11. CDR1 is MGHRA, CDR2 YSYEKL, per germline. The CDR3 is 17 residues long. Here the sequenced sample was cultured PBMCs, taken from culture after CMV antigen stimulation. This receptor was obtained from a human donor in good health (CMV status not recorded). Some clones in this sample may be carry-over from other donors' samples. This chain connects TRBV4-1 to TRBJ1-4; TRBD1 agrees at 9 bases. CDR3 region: CASSQPLYGTGIEKLFF. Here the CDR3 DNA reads TGCGCCAGCAGCCAACCCCTATACGGGACAGGGATTGAAAAACTGTTTTTT.